This TCR beta chain was sequenced for a study of human T cells and chemical hapten exposure. Overall study context: Diagnoses of alopecia areata, totalis or universalis occurred in mostly female patients. Small pooled library volume differences mainly caused per-sample TCR yield variation.

The CDR3 contains 13 residues. Trimming pared 4 bases from V and 0 bases from J, leaving 9 bases between. Germline values: CDR1 SQVTM, CDR2 ANQGSEA. In its sample, this clonotype was seen many times. Time point: patch test 2, 6 weeks after DPC sensitization. As to treatment: therapeutic diphenylcyclopropenone sensitization with weekly scalp DPC. MiXCR was run by TCRdb on the RACE reads, yielding one entry per CDR3 protein. The sample records about 82,000 distinct CDR3 sequences, around 6.7% being singletons. Specimen: whole blood, collected in connection with sensitization to the hapten diphenylcyclopropenone (DPC). This clonotype was obtained from a woman aged 25 to 39 with alopecia areata. Some clones in this sample may be carry-over from other donors' samples. The chain couples TRBV29-1 to TRBJ1-1, with D maybe TRBD1 (6 bases). CDR3 loop: CSVAGQMNTEAFF. The DNA of the CDR3 is TGCAGCGTTGCAGGACAGATGAACACTGAAGCTTTCTTT.